The 21 T cell receptor beta chains presented below share a single source sample, sequenced in a study of cytomegalovirus exposure and HLA in healthy donors. 13 Jbeta primers and 60 Vbeta primers were used for the PCR. Method: immunoSEQ multiplex PCR; TCRdb's copy keeps in-frame clones and lacks some. The profile shows under 250,000 clones, less than 85% of them singletons. The specimen sequenced was PBMCs. Receptor source: a man between 18 and 35 years old in good health and CMV-seronegative.

V usage is TRBV6-5 and J usage is TRBJ2-7, with D perhaps matching TRBD2 (5 bases). The CDR3 length is 14 residues. Between the trimmed V and J ends, which lost 5 bases and 6 bases, there was a span of 17 bases. CDR1 and CDR2 (germline): MNHEY, SVGAGI. CDR3 sequence reads: CASSRPGGGLEQYF. CDR3 coding DNA: TGTGCCAGCAGTCGACCGGGCGGAGGTCTCGAGCAGTACTTC.

This clone has more than one count but fewer than ten. This chain joins TRBV5-1 and TRBJ1-2; no reliable D call. The germline V gene has CDR1 SGHRS and CDR2 YFSETQ. V was cut by 6 bases and J by 5 bases, with 20 bases left in between. The CDR3 sequence is 15 residues long. The chain's CDR3 is CASTNLLGSAYGYTF. CDR3 DNA sequence: TGCGCCAGCACAAACCTCCTCGGGTCCGCTTATGGCTACACCTTC.

V gene TRBV6-1 combines with J gene TRBJ1-5, with a weak D call TRBD1 (6 bases). Between the trimmed V and J ends, which lost 8 bases and 11 bases, there was a span of 13 bases. The CDR3 runs to 11 residues. The germline CDR1 and CDR2 sequences are MNHNS and SASEGT. This CDR3 reads CASGTDSSQHF. DNA for the CDR3: TGTGCCAGCGGAACGGACAGTTCCCAGCATTTT.

The J gene is TRBJ1-4, the V gene TRBV15, with TRBD1 identical over 10 bases. V lost 8 bases, J lost 5 bases, and 5 bases stayed unmatched. The CDR3 consists of 14 residues. The germline gives CDR1 LNHNV, CDR2 YYDKDF (reference sequence). The DNA of the CDR3 is TGTGCCACCGTACAGGACAGGGGGAATGAAAAACTGTTTTTT. As protein: CATVQDRGNEKLFF.

The chain couples TRBV5-1 to TRBJ1-5; the D gene is possibly TRBD1 (6 bases). With 4 bases removed from V and 0 bases from J, the gap between germline ends came to 11 bases. Germline V gene sequence: CDR1 SGHRS, CDR2 YFSETQ. The CDR3 has 15 residues. CDR3 sequence: CASSLGQHSNQPQHF. CDR3 sequence (DNA): TGCGCCAGCAGCCTAGGACAGCATAGCAATCAGCCCCAGCATTTT.

This chain joins TRBV11-2 and TRBJ2-6; possibly TRBD1 for D (5 bases). The V gene's germline CDR1 is SGHAT and CDR2 FQNNGV. Trimming cost V 5 bases and J 4 bases, with 9 bases left between them. This CDR3 has 14 residues. This chain's CDR3 is CASSRTTGANVLTF. The CDR3 DNA follows: TGTGCCAGCAGCCGGACAACCGGGGCCAACGTCCTGACTTTC.

The V call is TRBV27, the J call TRBJ2-7; D is unresolved. The germline V and J ends were trimmed by 3 bases and 3 bases, with 9 bases remaining between them. Germline V gene data show CDR1 as MNHEY and CDR2 as SMNVEV (reference sequence). The CDR3 has 13 residues. CDR3 nucleotide sequence: TGTGCCAGCAGTTTTCGCCCAGACTACGAGCAGTACTTC. It codes for CASSFRPDYEQYF.

The V call is TRBV6-5, the J call TRBJ2-5, with D maybe TRBD1 (6 bases). The DNA end is more similar to TRBJ2-7, so the J call may be wrong. The V gene's germline CDR1 is MNHEY and CDR2 SVGAGI. The CDR3 covers 12 residues. The CDR3 nucleotides read TGTGCCAGCAGTCCCAGGGGCTACGAGCAGTACTTC. It translates to CASSPRGYEQYF.

For the CDR3, the DNA is TGCGCCAGCAGCTTGGGGGTAGCGGGTTTCCGTGGGGAGCAGTACTTC. Translating gives CASSLGVAGFRGEQYF. This chain connects TRBV5-1 to TRBJ2-7, with 7 nucleotides matching TRBD2. This CDR3 spans 16 amino acids. Germline V gene data show CDR1 as SGHRS and CDR2 as YFSETQ. V lost 0 bases to trimming and J lost 7 bases; unmatched junction nucleotides: 13.

J is TRBJ1-2 and V is TRBV18; the match to TRBD1 covers 7 bases. The CDR3 is made up of 15 amino acids. The J segment lost 3 bases and the V segment lost 5 bases, leaving 9 bases of the junction unmatched. Germline CDR1 reads KGHSH; CDR2 reads LQKENI. CDR3 residues: CASSGTRGTDYGYTF. The CDR3, as DNA: TGTGCCAGCTCAGGGACCCGCGGGACAGACTATGGCTACACCTTC.

The chain links TRBV27 to TRBJ1-2; 10 bases fit TRBD1. The CDR3 consists of 14 residues. Germline values: CDR1 MNHEY, CDR2 SMNVEV (reference sequence). Germline trimming cut 7 bases from V and 7 bases from J; bases unmatched to any gene: 9. DNA for the CDR3: TGTGCCAGCACCCCGGGACAGGGGATCGGTGGCTACACCTTC. Translation gives CASTPGQGIGGYTF.

This chain uses TRBV6-6 with TRBJ1-1, with D tentatively TRBD1 (5 bases). The CDR3 is 13 amino acids. V was trimmed by 10 bases and J by 0 bases, leaving 12 bases between them. Germline V gene sequence: CDR1 MNHNY, CDR2 SVGAGI (reference sequence). The CDR3 sequence is CATGDLVNTEAFF. The CDR3 region has the DNA TGTGCCACGGGGGACCTCGTGAACACTGAAGCTTTCTTT.

The V gene is TRBV4-2, the J gene TRBJ2-7; a possible D gene is TRBD1 (6 bases). V lost 0 bases to trimming and J lost 2 bases, with 11 bases between them. Germline V gene data show CDR1 as LGHNA and CDR2 as YNFKEQ. The CDR3 has 15 amino acids. This CDR3 is CASSQEGGRTYEQYF. The CDR3 bases are TGTGCCAGCAGCCAAGAAGGGGGTAGAACCTACGAGCAGTACTTC.

The V gene is TRBV25-1, the J gene TRBJ1-2, with TRBD1 as a possible D gene (5 bases). CDR1 and CDR2 from the germline V gene are MGHDK and SYGVNS. This CDR3 region has 13 residues. Trimming stripped 4 bases from V and 7 bases from J, with 13 bases between. CDR3 coding DNA: TGTGCCAGCAGTGTACCTGGGGGGGGTGGCTACACCTTC. Its translation is CASSVPGGGGYTF.

The chain uses TRBV4-1 and TRBJ1-1, with D tentatively TRBD1 (5 bases). Germline values: CDR1 MGHRA, CDR2 YSYEKL. The CDR3 spans 15 residues. Deletions cut 4 bases from V and 1 base from J, with 13 bases between. The CDR3 DNA reads TGCGCCAGCAGCCTCCAAACAGGATCGAACACTGAAGCTTTCTTT. It encodes CASSLQTGSNTEAFF.

The chain couples TRBV19 to TRBJ2-7; 7 nucleotides match TRBD2. J was trimmed by 1 base and V by 6 bases; bases with no gene match: 18. Germline CDR1 LNHDA, CDR2 SQIVND (reference sequence). This CDR3 is 18 amino acids long. For the CDR3, the DNA is TGTGCCAGTAGCACCTTTGAGCGGGATTCGCCTAGTTCCTACGAGCAGTACTTC. Its protein product is CASSTFERDSPSSYEQYF. Filled out from reference TRBV19 and TRBJ2-7, the complete variable domain reads DGGITQSPKYLFRKEGQNVTLSCEQNLNHDAMYWYRQDPGQGLRLIYYSQIVNDFQKGDIAEGYSVSREKKESFPLTVTSAQKNPTAFYLCASSTFERDSPSSYEQYFGPGTRLTVT.

CDR3 bases: TGTGCCAGCAGTTATTTTATGGGGCCGAAATACGGCTACACCTTC. Translation: CASSYFMGPKYGYTF. The genes are TRBV6-5 and TRBJ1-2, with D tentatively TRBD1 (5 bases). CDR1 MNHEY and CDR2 SVGAGI come from the germline V gene. V was shortened by 3 bases and J by 8 bases, with 19 bases between the two germline ends. This CDR3 is built from 15 residues.

Only a few counts were recorded for this clone. The chain is built from TRBV7-8 and TRBJ2-3; D not certain. V was shortened by 4 bases and J by 0 bases, with 5 bases between the two germline ends. The CDR3 has 13 amino acids. In germline, CDR1 is SGHVS, CDR2 FQNEAQ. The CDR3 protein is CASSSQSTDTQYF. The CDR3 region has the DNA TGTGCCAGCAGCTCGCAGAGCACAGATACGCAGTATTTT.

The chain is built from TRBV6-1 and TRBJ1-1; D is undetermined. The CDR3 runs 11 residues. Per the germline V gene, CDR1 is MNHNS and CDR2 is SASEGT. The V and J ends lost 11 bases and 1 base respectively, with 8 bases between them. The CDR3 DNA is TGTGCCGCAAACGGGAACACTGAAGCTTTCTTT. Translating it yields CAANGNTEAFF.

The V call is TRBV19, the J call TRBJ2-7, with 12 positions matching TRBD1. The V gene's germline CDR1 is LNHDA and CDR2 SQIVND (reference sequence). This CDR3 has 15 residues. Trimming removed 6 bases from V and 3 bases from J; junction bases left unmatched: 6. This chain's CDR3 is CASRGQGANFYEQYF. CDR3 nucleotides: TGTGCCAGTAGGGGACAGGGGGCAAACTTCTACGAGCAGTACTTC.

The chain recombines TRBV2 with TRBJ2-2; 9 positions agree with TRBD2. CDR1 and CDR2 from the germline V gene are SNHLY and FYNNEI. The CDR3 covers 17 residues. Germline trimming cut 4 bases from V and 0 bases from J; bases unmatched to any gene: 6. CDR3 protein: CASSGLADNTNTGELFF. The CDR3 DNA reads as TGTGCCAGCAGTGGACTAGCGGACAATACGAACACCGGGGAGCTGTTTTTT. Full variable domain (outside the CDR3, taken from reference TRBV2 and TRBJ2-2): EPEVTQTPSHQVTQMGQEVILRCVPISNHLYFYWYRQILGQKVEFLVSFYNNEISEKSEIFDDQFSVERPDGSNFTLKIRSTKLEDSAMYFCASSGLADNTNTGELFFGEGSRLTVL.